The present T cell receptor (beta chain) was sequenced within a study of cytomegalovirus exposure and HLA in healthy donors. Findings and caveats of the study: Evidence from a later analysis indicated that most CMV-associated TCR beta chains looked HLA-restricted. An observed cluster of highly shared sequence variants was recorded as a likely sequencing artifact.

The sample holds a few counts of this clone. What it binds is not known. In the PCR, 60 Vbeta and 13 Jbeta primers were used. Study processing details: Some 11 million of the roughly 80 million unique TCR beta chains counted in a later analysis were shared. Here immunoSEQ multiplex PCR was the method, and the copy in TCRdb shows in-frame clones only, minus some. The V and J calls and clone size come from that table; D and trimming were worked out from the DNA. The repertoire holds some 87,000 clones, about 74% seen once, with about 14% in the top ten. With 0 bases removed from V and 5 bases from J, the gap between germline ends came to 13 bases. Germline-derived CDR1 and CDR2 are SGHDN and FVKESK. This CDR3 has 15 residues.

The specimen sequenced was PBMCs. The TCR originated in a woman in her fifties or sixties in good health and CMV-seropositive. The chain employs TRBV14 and TRBJ1-1; D might be TRBD1 (5 bases). CDR3 bases: TGTGCCAGCAGCCAAGAGTTGGGGCTTAGGACTGAAGCTTTCTTT. Protein product: CASSQELGLRTEAFF.